The 10 T cell receptor beta chains reported below all come from one sample, sequenced in a study of T-cell memory formation after mild COVID-19. TCRdb used MiXCR to reprocess the 5' RACE reads, holding one entry per CDR3 protein. The data show under 350,000 distinct CDR3 sequences, 15% to 20% seen once. Input material: PBMCs or a T cell subset sorted from them (not recorded which). These receptors were obtained from a man aged 18 to 29 who had mild COVID-19 (a few samples of this study predate the infection). Cell type and time point are not known.

The sample holds many counts of this clonotype. DNA for the CDR3: TGTGCCAGCAGCTTATCCCCCATGACAGGGGTGGGGCTCAATGAGCAGTTCTTC. Translation gives CASSLSPMTGVGLNEQFF. V gene TRBV7-2 combines with J gene TRBJ2-1, with 8 bases lining up with TRBD1. The CDR3 covers 18 residues. CDR1 and CDR2 from the germline V gene are SGHTA and FQGNSA. Germline trimming cut 2 bases from V and 6 bases from J; bases unmatched to any gene: 15.

This sequence joins TRBV5-1 and TRBJ2-5; 8 bases map to TRBD1. Germline-derived CDR1 and CDR2 are SGHRS and YFSETQ. V lost 4 bases, J lost 0 bases, and 8 bases stayed unmatched. The CDR3 is 16 amino acids. The CDR3 bases are TGCGCCAGCAGCCAGCCGGACAGGGCCAACCAAGAGACCCAGTACTTC. Protein: CASSQPDRANQETQYF.

This clonotype showed up just a few times. This chain connects TRBV7-2 to TRBJ1-2, with D perhaps matching TRBD1 (5 bases). The CDR3 runs to 13 residues. Germline lookup yields CDR1 SGHTA and CDR2 FQGNSA. Trimming removed 5 bases from V and 4 bases from J, with 11 bases in between. The CDR3 spells CASSRDSLYGYTF. The CDR3 DNA reads as TGTGCCAGCAGCCGCGACAGCCTCTATGGCTACACCTTC.

The genes are TRBV5-1 and TRBJ2-7, with a weak D call TRBD2 (5 bases). Germline V gene lookup returns CDR1 SGHRS and CDR2 YFSETQ. This CDR3 comprises 13 residues. V lost 3 bases to trimming and J lost 2 bases, with 9 bases between them. CDR3 amino acids: CASSSAGTYEQYF. CDR3 DNA: TGCGCCAGCAGCTCGGCCGGGACCTACGAGCAGTACTTC.

The chain links TRBV6-5 to TRBJ2-7, with TRBD2 identical over 7 bases. The CDR3 consists of 13 residues. Germline V gives CDR1 MNHEY, CDR2 SVGAGI. The trim removed 6 bases at V and 4 bases at J, leaving 6 bases unmatched. CDR3 sequence: CASRREWAYEQYF. The CDR3, as DNA: TGTGCCAGCAGGCGGGAGTGGGCTTACGAGCAGTACTTC.

There are a few counts of this clonotype. The chain uses TRBV12-3 or TRBV12-4 and TRBJ1-5; D unresolved. V was clipped by 6 bases and J by 2 bases, with 14 bases between them. The CDR3 runs to 15 residues. CDR3 coding DNA: TGTGCCAGCAGCCACCCCCCAGGTCGCAATCAGCCCCAGCATTTT. Translation gives CASSHPPGRNQPQHF.

The gene calls are TRBV4-1 and TRBJ1-1; D uncertain. Germline V gives CDR1 MGHRA, CDR2 YSYEKL. CDR3 size: 15 residues. Trimming took off 5 bases at V and 0 bases at J, with 13 bases between the two ends. The CDR3 protein is CASSYTGDMNTEAFF. The CDR3 nucleotides read TGCGCCAGCAGCTACACGGGCGATATGAACACTGAAGCTTTCTTT.

This clonotype has just a few counts. The chain recombines TRBV6-2 or TRBV6-3 with TRBJ2-3; TRBD2 matches at 7 bases. CDR1 and CDR2 from the germline V gene are MNHEY and SVGEGT. The J segment lost 4 bases and the V segment lost 6 bases, leaving 4 bases of the junction unmatched. The CDR3 loop spans 13 amino acids. The DNA for the CDR3 is TGTGCCAGCAGAGGTCGGGGGGCAGATACGCAGTATTTT. Its translation is CASRGRGADTQYF.

There are a few counts of this clonotype. The chain has TRBV29-1 and TRBJ2-7; D remains unclear. This CDR3 spans 12 amino acids. Per the germline V gene, CDR1 is SQVTM and CDR2 is ANQGSEA. Trimming left V 4 bases short and J 6 bases short, with 13 bases between. CDR3 amino acids: CSVAGSPGEQYF. The CDR3 DNA reads as TGCAGCGTTGCGGGCAGTCCTGGCGAGCAGTACTTC.

This clonotype has ten or more counts. The chain links TRBV7-2 to TRBJ2-1; 10 bases are a match to TRBD2. The trim removed 5 bases at V and 5 bases at J, leaving 6 bases unmatched. The germline gives CDR1 SGHTA, CDR2 FQGNSA. This CDR3 contains 15 residues. The CDR3 DNA reads TGTGCCAGCAGCCGACAGCTAGCGGGGGACAATGAGCAGTTCTTC. It encodes CASSRQLAGDNEQFF.